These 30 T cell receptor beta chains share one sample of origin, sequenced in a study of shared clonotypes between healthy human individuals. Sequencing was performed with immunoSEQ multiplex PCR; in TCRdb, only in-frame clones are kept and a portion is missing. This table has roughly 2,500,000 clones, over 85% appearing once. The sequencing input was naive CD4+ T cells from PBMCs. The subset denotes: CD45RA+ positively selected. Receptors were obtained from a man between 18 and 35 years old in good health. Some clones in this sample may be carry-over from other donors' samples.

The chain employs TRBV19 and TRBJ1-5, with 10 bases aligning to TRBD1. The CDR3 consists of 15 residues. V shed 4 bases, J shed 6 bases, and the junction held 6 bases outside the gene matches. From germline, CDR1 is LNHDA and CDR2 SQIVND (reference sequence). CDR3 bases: TGTGCCAGTAGTACGGGACAGGGGAGGGTTCAGCCCCAGCATTTT. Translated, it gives CASSTGQGRVQPQHF. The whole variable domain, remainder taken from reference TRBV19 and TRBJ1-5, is DGGITQSPKYLFRKEGQNVTLSCEQNLNHDAMYWYRQDPGQGLRLIYYSQIVNDFQKGDIAEGYSVSREKKESFPLTVTSAQKNPTAFYLCASSTGQGRVQPQHFGDGTRLSIL.

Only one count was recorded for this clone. The CDR3 spells CASRTGDDEQYF. The CDR3 DNA sequence: TGTGCCAGCCGGACAGGGGATGACGAGCAGTACTTC. V is TRBV28 and J is TRBJ2-7; 9 bases fit TRBD1. The CDR3 extends over 12 amino acids. Germline V gene lookup returns CDR1 MDHEN and CDR2 SYDVKM. The J segment lost 5 bases and the V segment lost 8 bases, leaving 4 bases of the junction unmatched.

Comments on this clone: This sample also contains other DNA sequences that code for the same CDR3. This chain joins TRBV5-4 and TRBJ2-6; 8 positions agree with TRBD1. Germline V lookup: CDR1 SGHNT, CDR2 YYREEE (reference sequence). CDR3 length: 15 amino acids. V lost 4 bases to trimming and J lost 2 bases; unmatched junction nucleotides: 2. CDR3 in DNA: TGTGCCAGCAGCCCACAGGGGGCTGGGGCCAACGTCCTGACTTTC. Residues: CASSPQGAGANVLTF.

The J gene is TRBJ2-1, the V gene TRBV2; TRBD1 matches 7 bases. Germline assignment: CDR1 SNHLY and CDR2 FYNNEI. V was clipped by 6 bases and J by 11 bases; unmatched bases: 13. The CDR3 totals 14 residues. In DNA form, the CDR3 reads TGTGCCAGCAGGCTAGACAGGGAAGATCCTAAGCAGTTCTTC. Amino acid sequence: CASRLDREDPKQFF.

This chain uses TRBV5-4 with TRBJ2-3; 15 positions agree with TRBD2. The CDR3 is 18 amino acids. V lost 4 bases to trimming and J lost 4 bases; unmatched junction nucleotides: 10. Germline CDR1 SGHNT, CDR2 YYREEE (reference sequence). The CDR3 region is CASSRGGTSGRIADTQYF. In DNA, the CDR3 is TGTGCCAGCAGCAGGGGAGGGACTAGCGGGAGGATCGCAGATACGCAGTATTTT.

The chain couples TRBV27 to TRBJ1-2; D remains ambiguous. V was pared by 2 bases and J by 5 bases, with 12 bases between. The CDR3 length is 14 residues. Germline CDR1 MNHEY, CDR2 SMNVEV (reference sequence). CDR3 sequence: CASSLGGSNYGYTF. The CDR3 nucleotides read TGTGCCAGCAGTTTAGGAGGGAGCAATTATGGCTACACCTTC.

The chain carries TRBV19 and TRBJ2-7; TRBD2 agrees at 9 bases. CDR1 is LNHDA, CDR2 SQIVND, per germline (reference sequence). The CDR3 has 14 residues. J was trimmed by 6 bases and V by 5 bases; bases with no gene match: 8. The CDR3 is CASSPISGSGEQYF. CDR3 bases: TGTGCCAGTAGTCCGATTAGCGGGAGCGGCGAGCAGTACTTC. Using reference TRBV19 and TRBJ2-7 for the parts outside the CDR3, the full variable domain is DGGITQSPKYLFRKEGQNVTLSCEQNLNHDAMYWYRQDPGQGLRLIYYSQIVNDFQKGDIAEGYSVSREKKESFPLTVTSAQKNPTAFYLCASSPISGSGEQYFGPGTRLTVT.

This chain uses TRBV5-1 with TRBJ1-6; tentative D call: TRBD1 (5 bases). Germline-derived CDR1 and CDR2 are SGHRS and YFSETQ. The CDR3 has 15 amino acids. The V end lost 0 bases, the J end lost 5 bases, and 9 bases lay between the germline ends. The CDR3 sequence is CASSLAAGNNSPLHF. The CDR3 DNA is TGCGCCAGCAGCTTGGCCGCAGGGAATAATTCACCCCTCCACTTT.

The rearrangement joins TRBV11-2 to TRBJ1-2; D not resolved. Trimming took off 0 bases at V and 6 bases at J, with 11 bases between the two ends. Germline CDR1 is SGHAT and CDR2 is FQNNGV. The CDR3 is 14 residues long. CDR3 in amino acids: CASSLEGKYNGYTF. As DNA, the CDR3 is TGTGCCAGCAGCTTAGAAGGGAAATACAATGGCTACACCTTC.

CDR3 region: CASSPMRTSVAYEQYF. The CDR3 region has the DNA TGTGCCAGCAGCCCGATGAGGACTAGCGTGGCCTACGAGCAGTACTTC. J is TRBJ2-7 and V is TRBV27; 9 bases line up with TRBD2. J gave up 2 bases and V 6 bases, and 11 bases lay outside the gene matches. The germline CDR1 and CDR2 sequences are MNHEY and SMNVEV (reference sequence). The CDR3 sequence is 16 residues long.

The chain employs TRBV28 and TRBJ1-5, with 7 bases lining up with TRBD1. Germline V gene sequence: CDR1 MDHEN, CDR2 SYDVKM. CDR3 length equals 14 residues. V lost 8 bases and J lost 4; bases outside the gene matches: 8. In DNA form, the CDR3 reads TGTGCCAGCTCGGTGACAGGGAAAAATCAGCCCCAGCATTTT. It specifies CASSVTGKNQPQHF.

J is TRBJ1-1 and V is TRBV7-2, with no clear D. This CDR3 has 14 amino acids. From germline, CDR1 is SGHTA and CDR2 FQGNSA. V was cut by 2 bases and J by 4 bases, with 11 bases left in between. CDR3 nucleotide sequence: TGTGCCAGCAGCTTATTGGGTGCGGGCACTGAAGCTTTCTTT. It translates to CASSLLGAGTEAFF.

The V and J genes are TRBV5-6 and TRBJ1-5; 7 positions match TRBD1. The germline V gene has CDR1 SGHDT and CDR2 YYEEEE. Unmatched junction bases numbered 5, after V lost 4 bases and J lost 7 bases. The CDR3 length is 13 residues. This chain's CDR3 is CASSTGRGQPQHF. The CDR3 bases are TGTGCCAGCAGCACCGGCAGGGGGCAGCCCCAGCATTTT.

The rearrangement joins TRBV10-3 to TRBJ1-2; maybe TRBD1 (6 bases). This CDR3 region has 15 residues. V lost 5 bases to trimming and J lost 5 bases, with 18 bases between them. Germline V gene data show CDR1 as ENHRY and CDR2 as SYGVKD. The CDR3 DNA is TGTGCCATCAGTTACGGTGTGGGGGGCGAGTATGGCTACACCTTC. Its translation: CAISYGVGGEYGYTF.

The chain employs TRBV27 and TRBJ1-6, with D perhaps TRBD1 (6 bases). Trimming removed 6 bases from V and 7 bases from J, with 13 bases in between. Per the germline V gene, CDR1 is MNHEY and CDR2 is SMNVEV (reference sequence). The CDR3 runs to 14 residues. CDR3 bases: TGTGCCAGCAGCCTCCGGGACACAAATTCACCCCTCCACTTT. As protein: CASSLRDTNSPLHF.

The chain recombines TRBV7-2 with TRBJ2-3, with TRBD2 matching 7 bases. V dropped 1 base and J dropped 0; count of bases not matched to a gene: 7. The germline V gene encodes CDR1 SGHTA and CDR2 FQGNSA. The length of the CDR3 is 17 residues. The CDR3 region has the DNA TGTGCCAGCAGCTTAGGGCGGGGGACGTATAGCACAGATACGCAGTATTTT. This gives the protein CASSLGRGTYSTDTQYF.

This chain's CDR3 is CASTYDSRVNQPQHF. The CDR3 nucleotides are TGTGCCAGCACTTATGACTCCAGGGTCAATCAGCCCCAGCATTTT. The chain combines TRBV28 with TRBJ1-5; TRBD1 is a possible D gene (5 bases). The CDR3 is 15 residues long. Germline V gene lookup returns CDR1 MDHEN and CDR2 SYDVKM. Deletions cut 7 bases from V and 3 bases from J, with 16 bases between. The entire variable domain, with the rest obtained from reference TRBV28 and TRBJ1-5, is as follows: DVKVTQSSRYLVKRTGEKVFLECVQDMDHENMFWYRQDPGLGLRLIYFSYDVKMKEKGDIPEGYSVSREKKERFSLILESASTNQTSMYLCASTYDSRVNQPQHFGDGTRLSIL.

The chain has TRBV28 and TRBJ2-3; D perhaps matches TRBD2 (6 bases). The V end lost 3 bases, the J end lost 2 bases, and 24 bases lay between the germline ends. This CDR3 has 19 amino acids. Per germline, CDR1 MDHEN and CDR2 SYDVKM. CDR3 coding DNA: TGTGCCAGCAGTTTCGGAGGGACCTTGGGGGGAGGTACCACAGATACGCAGTATTTT. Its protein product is CASSFGGTLGGGTTDTQYF.

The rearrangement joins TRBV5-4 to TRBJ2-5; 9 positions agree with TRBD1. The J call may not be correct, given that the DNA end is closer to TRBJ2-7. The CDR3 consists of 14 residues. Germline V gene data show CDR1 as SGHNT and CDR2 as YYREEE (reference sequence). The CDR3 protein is CASSSRTGAYEQYF. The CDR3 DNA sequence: TGTGCCAGCAGCTCCCGGACAGGGGCCTACGAGCAGTACTTC.

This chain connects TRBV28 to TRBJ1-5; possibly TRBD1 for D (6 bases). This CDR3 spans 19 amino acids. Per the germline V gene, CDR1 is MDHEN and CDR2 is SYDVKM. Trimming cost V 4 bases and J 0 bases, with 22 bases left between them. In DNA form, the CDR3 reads TGTGCCAGCAGTTCCATACCGCACTTCACAGGGAATAGCAATCAGCCCCAGCATTTT. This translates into CASSSIPHFTGNSNQPQHF.

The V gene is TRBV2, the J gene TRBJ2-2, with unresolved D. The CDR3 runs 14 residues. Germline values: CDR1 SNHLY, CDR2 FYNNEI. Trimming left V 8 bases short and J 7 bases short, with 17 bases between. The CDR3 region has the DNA TGTGCCAGCCTCGCCGAGCTGGGTGTCGGGGAGCTGTTTTTT. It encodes CASLAELGVGELFF.

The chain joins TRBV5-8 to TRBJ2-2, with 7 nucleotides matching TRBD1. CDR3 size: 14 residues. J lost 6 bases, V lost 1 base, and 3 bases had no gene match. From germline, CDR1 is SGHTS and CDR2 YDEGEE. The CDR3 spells CASSLRGQAGELFF. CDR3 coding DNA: TGTGCCAGCAGCTTGAGGGGGCAAGCCGGGGAGCTGTTTTTT.

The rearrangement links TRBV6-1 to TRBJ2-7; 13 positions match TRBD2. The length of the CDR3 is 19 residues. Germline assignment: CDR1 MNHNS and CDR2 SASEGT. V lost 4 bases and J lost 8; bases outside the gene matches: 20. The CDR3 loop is CASSGSGLAGDGGLRQQYF. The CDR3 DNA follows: TGTGCCAGCAGTGGCTCCGGACTAGCGGGAGATGGGGGTTTACGACAGCAGTACTTC.

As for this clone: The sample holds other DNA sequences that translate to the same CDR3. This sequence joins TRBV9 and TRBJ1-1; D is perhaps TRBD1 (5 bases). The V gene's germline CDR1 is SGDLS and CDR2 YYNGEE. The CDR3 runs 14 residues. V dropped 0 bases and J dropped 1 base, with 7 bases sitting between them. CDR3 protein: CASSVVGGNTEAFF. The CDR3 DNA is TGTGCCAGCAGCGTAGTTGGGGGGAACACTGAAGCTTTCTTT.

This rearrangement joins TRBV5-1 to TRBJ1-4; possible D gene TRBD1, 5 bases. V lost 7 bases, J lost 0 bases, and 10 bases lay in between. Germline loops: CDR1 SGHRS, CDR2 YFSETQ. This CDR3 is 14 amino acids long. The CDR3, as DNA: TGCGCCAGCCGGGGGGGAGCAACTAATGAAAAACTGTTTTTT. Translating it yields CASRGGATNEKLFF.

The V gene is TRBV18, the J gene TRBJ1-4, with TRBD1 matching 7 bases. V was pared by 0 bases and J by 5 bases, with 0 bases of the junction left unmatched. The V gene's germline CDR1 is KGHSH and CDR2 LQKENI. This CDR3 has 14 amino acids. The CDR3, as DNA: TGTGCCAGCTCACCACCGGGACAGAATGAAAAACTGTTTTTT. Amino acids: CASSPPGQNEKLFF.

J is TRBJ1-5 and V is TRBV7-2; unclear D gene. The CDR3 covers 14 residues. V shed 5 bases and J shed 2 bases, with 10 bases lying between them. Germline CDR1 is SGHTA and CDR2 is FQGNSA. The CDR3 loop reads CASSLNGGNQPQHF. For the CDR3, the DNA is TGTGCCAGCAGCCTAAATGGGGGCAATCAGCCCCAGCATTTT.

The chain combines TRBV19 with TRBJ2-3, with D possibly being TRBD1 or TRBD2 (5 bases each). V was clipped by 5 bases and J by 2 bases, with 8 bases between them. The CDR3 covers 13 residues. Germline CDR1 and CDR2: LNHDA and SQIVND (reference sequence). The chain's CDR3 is CASSGDLTDTQYF. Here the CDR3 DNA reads TGTGCCAGTAGTGGGGACCTCACAGATACGCAGTATTTT.

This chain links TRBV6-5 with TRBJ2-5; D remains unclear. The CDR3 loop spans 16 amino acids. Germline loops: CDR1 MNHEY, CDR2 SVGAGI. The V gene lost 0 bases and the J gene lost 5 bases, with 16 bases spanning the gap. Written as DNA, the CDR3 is TGTGCCAGCAGTTACTCCCGGGTGGGCCTCACCGAGACCCAGTACTTC. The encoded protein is CASSYSRVGLTETQYF.

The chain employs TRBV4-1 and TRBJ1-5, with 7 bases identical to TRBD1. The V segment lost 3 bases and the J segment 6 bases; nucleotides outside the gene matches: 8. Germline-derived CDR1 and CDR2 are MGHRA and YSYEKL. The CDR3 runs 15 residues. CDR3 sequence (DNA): TGCGCCAGCAGCCAGACAGGGAATATCGGTCAGCCCCAGCATTTT. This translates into CASSQTGNIGQPQHF.